The entry that follows covers one TCR beta chain sequence. This CDR3 spans 14 amino acids. The germline V gene has CDR1 LGHDT and CDR2 YNNKEL (reference sequence). J was trimmed by 4 bases and V by 3 bases; bases with no gene match: 1. The sample originates from a study of Ad26.COV2.S vaccination and SARS-CoV-2 variants. Treatment defined: some 20 received Ad26.COV2.S at low or high dose, single or two shots; five or six received placebo; per-sample allocation not given. On day 63 after the first injection, vaccine and placebo recipients gave samples. Clones were sequenced by immunoSEQ multiplex PCR, and TCRdb holds only the in-frame ones, with some missing. The sample holds hundreds of thousands of clones, about 89% seen once.

The source was peripheral blood, collected in a trial of Ad26.COV2.S vaccine versus placebo. This TCR was sampled from a person aged 18-60 years who received the Ad26.COV2.S COVID-19 vaccine or a placebo. The chain is built from TRBV3-1 (or the pseudogene TRBV3-2) and TRBJ1-4; 8 bases fit TRBD1. The CDR3 DNA is TGTGCCAGCAGCCAGACAGGGGTTAATGAAAAACTGTTTTTT. This gives the protein CASSQTGVNEKLFF.